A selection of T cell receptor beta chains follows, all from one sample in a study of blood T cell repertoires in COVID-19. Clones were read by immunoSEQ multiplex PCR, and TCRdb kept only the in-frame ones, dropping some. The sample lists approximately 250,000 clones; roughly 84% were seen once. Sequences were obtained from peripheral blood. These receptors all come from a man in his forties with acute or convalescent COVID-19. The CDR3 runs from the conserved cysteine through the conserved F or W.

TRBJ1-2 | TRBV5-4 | CASSVRDKSYTF
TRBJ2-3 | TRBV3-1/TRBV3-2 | CASSPYLLTGGVTDTQYF
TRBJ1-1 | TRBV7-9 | CASSYRTGNTEAFF
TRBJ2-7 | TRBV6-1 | CASSESTTSSYEQYF
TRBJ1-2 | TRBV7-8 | CASSLGTGVSGGYTF
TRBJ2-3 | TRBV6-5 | CASSQIQGEGDTQYF
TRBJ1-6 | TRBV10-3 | CAIRDRGQNSPLHF
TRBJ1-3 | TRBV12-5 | CASGPGQGGNTIYF
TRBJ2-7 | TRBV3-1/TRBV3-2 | CASSGSPYEQYF
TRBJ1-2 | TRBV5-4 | CASSWSGETGYTF
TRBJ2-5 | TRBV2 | CASSEGTGATQYF
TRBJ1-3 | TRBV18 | CASSPFRGDGNTIYF
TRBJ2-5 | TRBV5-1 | CASSLVDRAGETQYF
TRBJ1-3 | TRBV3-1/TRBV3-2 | CASSPGQGSDTIYF
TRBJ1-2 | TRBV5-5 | CASSFTGIEGYTF
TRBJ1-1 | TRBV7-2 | CASSLTGVTEAFF
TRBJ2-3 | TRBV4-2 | CASSQEGGGPSTDTQYF
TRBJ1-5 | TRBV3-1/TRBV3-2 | CASSQFSGSNQPQHF
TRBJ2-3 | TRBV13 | CASSLWTSGGNTDTQYF
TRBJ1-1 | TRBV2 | CASRVTGVGTEAFF
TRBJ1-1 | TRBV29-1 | CSVRTGLNTEAFF
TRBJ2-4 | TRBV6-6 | CASSVQGEGAKNIQYF
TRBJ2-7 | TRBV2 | CASSRQGTYEQYF
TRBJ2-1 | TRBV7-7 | CASSLALAVYNEQFF
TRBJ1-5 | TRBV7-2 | CASSLAAGGFDQPQHF
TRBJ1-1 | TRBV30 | CAWSELQGARDTEAFF